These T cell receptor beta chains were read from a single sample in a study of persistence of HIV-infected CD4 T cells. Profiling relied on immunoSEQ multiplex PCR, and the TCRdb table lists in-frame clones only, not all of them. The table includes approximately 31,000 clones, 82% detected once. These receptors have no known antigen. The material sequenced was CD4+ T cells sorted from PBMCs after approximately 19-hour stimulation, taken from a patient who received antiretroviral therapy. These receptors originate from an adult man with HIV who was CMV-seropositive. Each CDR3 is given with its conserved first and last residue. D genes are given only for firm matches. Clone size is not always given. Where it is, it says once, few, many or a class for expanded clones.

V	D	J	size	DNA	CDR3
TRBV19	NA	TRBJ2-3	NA	TGTGCCAGTAGTGCCTGGCGAGCGGCAGATACGCAGTATTTT	CASSAWRAADTQYF
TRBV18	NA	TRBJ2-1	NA	TGTGCCAGCTCACCACCGACCTACAATGAGCAGTTCTTC	CASSPPTYNEQFF
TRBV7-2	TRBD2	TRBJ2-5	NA	TGTGCCAGCAGCCCGAGACTAGCGGGGTCGGAGACCCAGTACTTC	CASSPRLAGSETQYF
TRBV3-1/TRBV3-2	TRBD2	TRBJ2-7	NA	TGTGCCAGCAGCCAAGACCGACTAGGACTAGCGGGGGGCCACTGGCAGCAGTACTTC	CASSQDRLGLAGGHWQQYF
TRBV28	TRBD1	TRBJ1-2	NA	TGTGCCAGCCATCCCCCGGGACAGGGTTATGGCTACACCTTC	CASHPPGQGYGYTF
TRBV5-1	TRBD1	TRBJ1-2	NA	TGCGCCAGCAGCCAAGGGACAGGGAGGGGCTACACCTTC	CASSQGTGRGYTF
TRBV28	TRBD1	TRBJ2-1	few	TGTGCCAGCAGCCGAGGGACAGGGGTCATTGGTGAGCAGTTCTTC	CASSRGTGVIGEQFF
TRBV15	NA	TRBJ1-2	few	TGTGCCACCAGCAGGATGGGAAGGGGCGGCTACACCTTC	CATSRMGRGGYTF
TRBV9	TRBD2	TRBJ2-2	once	TGTGCCAGCAGCGTAGCGGGGGGGCCCACCGGGGAGCTGTTTTTT	CASSVAGGPTGELFF
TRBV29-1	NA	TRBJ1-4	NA	TGCAGCGCCCAAAGGAGGGGCCGATTCGAAAAACTGTTTTTT	CSAQRRGRFEKLFF
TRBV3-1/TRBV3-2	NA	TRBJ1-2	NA	TGTGCCAGCAGCCAAGTGTCGGGACGGGAGGACTACGGCTACACCTTC	CASSQVSGREDYGYTF
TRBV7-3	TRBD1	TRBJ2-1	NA	TGTGCCAGCAGCCAAAACACAGGGGTAGGCAATGAGCAGTTCTTC	CASSQNTGVGNEQFF
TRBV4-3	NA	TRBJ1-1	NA	TGCGCCAGCAGCCAAGGGGGGCCCACTGAAGCTTTCTTT	CASSQGGPTEAFF
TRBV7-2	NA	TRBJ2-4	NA	TGTGCCAGCAGCCAGGAACCACAGGGTACCACCAAAAACATTCAGTACTTC	CASSQEPQGTTKNIQYF
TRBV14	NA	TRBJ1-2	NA	TGTGCCAGCAGCCAAGGGATTCCGAACTATGGCTACACCTTC	CASSQGIPNYGYTF
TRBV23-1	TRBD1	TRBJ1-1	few	TGCGCCAGCAGTCAGGTGCAGTGGGACAGGGGGATGGGGACTGAAGCTTTCTTT	CASSQVQWDRGMGTEAFF
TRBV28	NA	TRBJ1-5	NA	TGTGCCAGCAGTTTAGAACGATTGGGGAGCCGGCGGCAGCCCCAGCATTTT	CASSLERLGSRRQPQHF
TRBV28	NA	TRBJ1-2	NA	TGTGCCAGCAGTTATTCACAGGTTAGGGTCTATGGCTACACCTTC	CASSYSQVRVYGYTF
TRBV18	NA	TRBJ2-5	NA	TGTGCCAGCTCAAGGGCAGGGGAAGAGACCCAGTACTTC	CASSRAGEETQYF
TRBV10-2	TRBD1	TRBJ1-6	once	TGCGCCAGCAGTGTCGGGACAGCACGTAATTCACCCCTCCACTTT	CASSVGTARNSPLHF
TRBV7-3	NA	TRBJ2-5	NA	TGTGCCAGCAGCTTAATGGCGGGACAAGAGACCCAGTACTTC	CASSLMAGQETQYF
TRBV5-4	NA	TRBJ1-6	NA	TGTGCCCGCAGCTTATCGGGGGGGCGCGGGCTGGGGTCCTATAATTCACCCCTCCACTTT	CARSLSGGRGLGSYNSPLHF